This is a list of T cell receptor beta chains from one sample in a study of CD8 T cells in Susac syndrome. TCRdb reprocessed the immunoSEQ multiplex PCR reads with MiXCR, giving one entry per CDR3 protein. The sample shows 65,000 to 85,000 distinct CDR3 sequences, 80% to 95% of them seen only once. The sequenced material came from CD8+ T cells from PBMCs. Every receptor here comes from a human donor with Susac syndrome. The CDR3 runs from the conserved cysteine through the conserved F or W. The D gene is left open where the match is weak. Clone size is shown for a subset of rows, as once, few, many or a class of expanded clone.

>TRBV20-1|TRBJ2-7|.|.
TGCAGTGCTAGAGATGAAGGGGTCGAGCAGTACTTC
CSARDEGVEQYF
>TRBV6-1|TRBJ2-7|.|TRBD1
TGTGCCAGCAGTTCTCCGGGACAGAGCTTCGAGCAGTACTTC
CASSSPGQSFEQYF
>TRBV6-5|TRBJ1-4|.|.
TGTGCCAGCAGTTACCTGGCAGAGGCAACTAATGAAAAACTGTTTTTT
CASSYLAEATNEKLFF
>TRBV18|TRBJ1-1|.|.
TGTGCCAGCTCACCAAGTCGTTCCGACAACACTGAAGCTTTCTTT
CASSPSRSDNTEAFF
>TRBV27|TRBJ1-5|.|.
TGTGCCAGCAGTCCCTCCAATCAGCCCCAGCATTTT
CASSPSNQPQHF
>TRBV6-5|TRBJ2-1|few|TRBD2
TGTGCCAGCAGTGGCGGCGCGGGGGGATACAATGAGCAGTTCTTC
CASSGGAGGYNEQFF
>TRBV20-1|TRBJ2-1|.|.
TGCAGTGCTAGAGATCCCTTCGCTGGCGGGGTAAATGAGCAGTTCTTC
CSARDPFAGGVNEQFF
>TRBV18|TRBJ2-7|.|TRBD1
TGTGCCAGCTCACGAACGGACAGGGCATCCTACGAGCAGTACTTC
CASSRTDRASYEQYF
>TRBV11-2|TRBJ2-7|once|.
TGTGCCAGCAGCTTAGCCCCCGGAGGGAGTCGGTACGAGCAGTACTTC
CASSLAPGGSRYEQYF
>TRBV15|TRBJ2-5|.|TRBD2
TGTGCCACCAGCCCTGGACTAGCGGGAGGCTCGCAAGAGACCCAGTACTTC
CATSPGLAGGSQETQYF
>TRBV5-4|TRBJ1-1|.|.
TGTGCCAGCAGAGTCGTTCCGGACACTGAAGCTTTCTTT
CASRVVPDTEAFF
>TRBV6-1|TRBJ2-1|.|.
TGTGCCAGCAGTCCCGAAGGGCCGTTCTCCTACAATGAGCAGTTCTTC
CASSPEGPFSYNEQFF
>TRBV7-2|TRBJ1-4|.|.
TGTGCCAGCAGCCATGACAGCAGAAATGAAAAACTGTTTTTT
CASSHDSRNEKLFF
>TRBV27|TRBJ2-7|.|TRBD2
TGTGCCAGCAGTTTCCTAGCGGGAACCTCCTACGAGCAGTACTTC
CASSFLAGTSYEQYF
>TRBV10-2|TRBJ1-2|.|.
TGCGCCAGCAGTGACTCGGATGGCTATGGCTACACCTTC
CASSDSDGYGYTF
>TRBV3-1|TRBJ2-7|.|TRBD2
TGTGCCAGCAGCCAAAAGGGACTAGCGGGGTTTAGAGGCGAGCAGTACTTC
CASSQKGLAGFRGEQYF